The clone carrying this TCR beta chain was counted between two and nine times. The data are from a study of blood T cell repertoires in COVID-19. Study summary: T cells, B-cell-depleted T cells, or PBMCs supplied cDNA or gDNA.

Methods used by the authors: Counts of nucleated cells, estimated from reference gene primer amplification, were obtained. The protocol was immunoSEQ multiplex PCR, while the TCRdb copy is restricted to in-frame clones and leaves out a portion. V and J calls and clone size follow that table, whereas D and trimming were derived from the DNA. The table shows about 280,000 clones, with around four fifths occurring only once. CDR1 and CDR2 (germline): MNHEY, SVGAGI. The V end was cut by 0 bases, the J end by 2 bases, with 11 bases between. The CDR3 length is 15 residues. Sequences were obtained from peripheral blood. This chain connects TRBV6-5 to TRBJ2-7; D is uncertain. The origin of this receptor is a woman between 45 and 60 years old who had recovered from COVID-19. CDR3 in DNA: TGTGCCAGCAGTTACTCAGGCGGATTCACCTACGAGCAGTACTTC. The encoded protein is CASSYSGGFTYEQYF.